This passage covers 2 T cell receptor beta chains from one sample sequenced in a study of blood T cell repertoires in COVID-19. The protocol was immunoSEQ multiplex PCR, while the TCRdb copy is restricted to in-frame clones and leaves out a portion. The table has about 170,000 clones, around 87% seen once. The sequenced material came from peripheral blood. The source is a woman aged 80 or older with COVID-19, enrolled during active disease.

For the CDR3, the DNA is TGTGCCAGCGGATTACGCCGGGGGAGTACTGGGGCCAACGTCCTGACTTTC. Its protein is CASGLRRGSTGANVLTF. The rearrangement links TRBV28 to TRBJ2-6; weak D call: TRBD2 (6 bases). Trimming removed 8 bases at V and 2 bases at J, with 19 bases between. Per germline, CDR1 MDHEN and CDR2 SYDVKM. The CDR3 loop spans 17 amino acids.

The rearrangement links TRBV6-2 or TRBV6-3 to TRBJ2-7, with 8 bases lining up with TRBD1. Germline lookup yields CDR1 MNHEY and CDR2 SVGEGT. CDR3 length: 16 residues. V lost 4 bases to trimming and J lost 2 bases; unmatched junction nucleotides: 10. This chain's CDR3 is CASSSHDRGPTYEQYF. CDR3 DNA sequence: TGTGCCAGCAGTTCCCACGACAGGGGTCCCACCTACGAGCAGTACTTC.